This TCR beta chain originates from a study of memory CD8 T cells in hepatitis C reinfection. Overall study context: Between 3 and 8 weeks after reinfection detection, peak samples were drawn. Whole-study results and caveats: With roughly 5 donors, public clonotype conclusions could not be definitive.

Method: immunoSEQ multiplex PCR; TCRdb's copy keeps in-frame clones and lacks some. The sample yields around 45,000 clones, around 89% seen once. The CDR3 is made up of 13 amino acids. Germline V gives CDR1 MNHEY, CDR2 SVGAGI. Trimming took 4 bases from V and 3 from J, leaving 10 bases between them. Time point reported: peak reinfection, 3 to 8 weeks after reinfection detection. The sorted cells went straight to TCR sequencing with no prior in vitro expansion. This clone came up once. Its antigen is not known. The sequence was obtained from a man aged 18 to 35 with hepatitis C virus infection. The V and J genes are TRBV6-5 and TRBJ2-7; possible D gene TRBD1, 5 bases. Sequenced sample: naive CD8+ T cells sorted from blood. In DNA, the CDR3 is TGTGCCAGCAGTTCCGGGCAGGGCTACGAGCAGTACTTC. Translation: CASSSGQGYEQYF.